A single sample is the source of the 23 T cell receptor beta chains below, sequenced in a study of beta chain features in type 1 diabetes. Study-wide findings and caveats: Within each of all four CD4+ subsets, Type 1 diabetes patients had TCRB CDR3s that were moderately but significantly shorter.

These receptors are not linked to any known antigen. Every isolated RNA sample was fully reverse transcribed, so sequencing captured expressed TCRB transcripts. TCRdb keeps only in-frame clones here, not all; method: immunoSEQ multiplex PCR. This sample yields about 240,000 clones, of which about 14% are seen a single time; 0.019% belongs to the top ten. Sequencing was performed on naive CD4+ T cells from blood. The receptor source for this set is a man aged 25-45 years with type 1 diabetes.

This clone showed up just a few times. The V call is TRBV4-2, the J call TRBJ1-2; D gene unclear. The CDR3 is 15 amino acids. Germline lookup yields CDR1 LGHNA and CDR2 YNFKEQ. Trimming cost V 0 bases and J 2 bases, with 10 bases left between them. The CDR3 coding sequence is TGTGCCAGCAGCCAAGATAAAACGGTGAACTATGGCTACACCTTC. Its translation: CASSQDKTVNYGYTF.

The V and J genes are TRBV4-2 and TRBJ1-1; 8 bases fit TRBD1. Trimming at V came to 4 bases and at J to 6 bases, leaving 10 bases not matched to a gene. Germline values: CDR1 LGHNA, CDR2 YNFKEQ. The CDR3 runs 15 residues. CDR3 region: CASSPTQDREAEAFF. CDR3 nucleotides: TGTGCCAGCAGCCCTACACAGGACAGGGAGGCTGAAGCTTTCTTT.

This clone was picked up a small number of times. The chain links TRBV6-5 to TRBJ2-4, with D maybe TRBD2 (5 bases). Trimming removed 6 bases from V and 6 bases from J, with 12 bases in between. The CDR3 spans 13 residues. CDR1 and CDR2 (germline): MNHEY, SVGAGI. In nucleotides, the CDR3 is TGTGCCAGCAGCCCTAAGGCGGGAAACATTCAGTACTTC. It specifies CASSPKAGNIQYF.

The sample holds a few counts of this clone. The CDR3 nucleotides are TGTGCCAGCAGCCGGGGGGCCGAGGAGACCCAGTACTTC. Residues: CASSRGAEETQYF. V usage is TRBV5-4 and J usage is TRBJ2-5; D may be TRBD2 (7 bases). CDR3 size: 13 residues. Germline CDR1 is SGHNT and CDR2 is YYREEE (reference sequence). V lost 4 bases and J lost 5, with 12 bases in between. Full variable domain (missing parts from reference TRBV5-4 and TRBJ2-5): ETGVTQSPTHLIKTRGQQVTLRCSSQSGHNTVSWYQQALGQGPQFIFQYYREEENGRGNFPPRFSGLQFPNYSSELNVNALELDDSALYLCASSRGAEETQYFGPGTRLLVL.

This chain connects TRBV11-3 to TRBJ2-3, with D perhaps TRBD1 (5 bases). From germline, CDR1 is SGHNT and CDR2 YENEEA. V was pared by 0 bases and J by 2 bases, with 9 bases between. The CDR3 is made up of 15 amino acids. The CDR3 protein is CASSLDPGNTDTQYF. Written as DNA, the CDR3 is TGTGCCAGCAGCTTAGATCCAGGGAACACAGATACGCAGTATTTT.

This chain uses TRBV7-9 with TRBJ2-3; 10 bases are shared with TRBD2. This CDR3 is 17 amino acids long. The germline V gene has CDR1 SEHNR and CDR2 FQNEAQ (reference sequence). The junction had 11 bases not matched to a gene; V was cut back by 1 base and J by 7 bases. CDR3 nucleotide sequence: TGTGCCAGCAGCTTAGTGGCGCTAGCGGGAGTGGGAAATACGCAGTATTTT. Its translation is CASSLVALAGVGNTQYF. Supplemented by reference TRBV7-9 and TRBJ2-3, the full variable domain reads DTGVSQNPRHKITKRGQNVTFRCDPISEHNRLYWYRQTLGQGPEFLTYFQNEAQLEKSRLLSDRFSAERPKGSFSTLEIQRTEQGDSAMYLCASSLVALAGVGNTQYFGPGTRLTVL.

A few counts support this clone. The V and J genes are TRBV27 and TRBJ2-7; 9 bases map to TRBD2. The germline gives CDR1 MNHEY, CDR2 SMNVEV (reference sequence). After removal of 11 bases from V and 0 bases from J, the junction contained 11 bases not matched to a gene. This CDR3 has 15 residues. CDR3 amino acids: CAVASGIDYSYEQYF. The DNA for the CDR3 is TGTGCCGTAGCTAGCGGGATTGATTACTCCTACGAGCAGTACTTC.

This clone has just one count. The chain couples TRBV18 to TRBJ1-2, with D possibly being TRBD1 (6 bases). The CDR3 loop spans 16 amino acids. V was cut by 1 base and J by 5 bases, with 17 bases left in between. Germline V gives CDR1 KGHSH, CDR2 LQKENI. For the CDR3, the DNA is TGTGCCAGCTCACCACGGACAGCGGCCGACTATTATGGCTACACCTTC. Encoded protein: CASSPRTAADYYGYTF.

In this sample, this clone turned up a few times. The chain couples TRBV19 to TRBJ1-1; D is uncertain. CDR3 length: 12 amino acids. The germline gives CDR1 LNHDA, CDR2 SQIVND (reference sequence). Trimming cost V 5 bases and J 6 bases, with 10 bases left between them. CDR3 in amino acids: CASSPRESEAFF. The DNA for the CDR3 is TGTGCCAGTAGTCCCCGGGAGTCTGAAGCTTTCTTT. Full variable domain (remainder filled in from reference TRBV19 and TRBJ1-1): DGGITQSPKYLFRKEGQNVTLSCEQNLNHDAMYWYRQDPGQGLRLIYYSQIVNDFQKGDIAEGYSVSREKKESFPLTVTSAQKNPTAFYLCASSPRESEAFFGQGTRLTVV.

The chain carries TRBV5-1 and TRBJ1-1, with a tentative D call TRBD1 (5 bases). Germline CDR1 SGHRS, CDR2 YFSETQ. V was trimmed by 4 bases and J by 12 bases, leaving 16 bases between them. The CDR3 length is 12 residues. CDR3 amino acids: CASSDQTGASFF. CDR3 nucleotide sequence: TGCGCCAGCAGCGATCAAACAGGAGCTTCTTTCTTT.

This clone was seen only a few times. This chain joins TRBV29-1 and TRBJ2-5; D remains unclear. V shed 0 bases and J shed 5 bases, with 4 bases lying between them. The CDR3 consists of 11 residues. Germline V gene data show CDR1 as SQVTM and CDR2 as ANQGSEA. The CDR3 here is CSVEDPETQYF. DNA for the CDR3: TGCAGCGTTGAAGACCCGGAGACCCAGTACTTC.

This chain links TRBV11-2 with TRBJ2-7, with 11 positions matching TRBD2. The J segment lost 9 bases and the V segment lost 5 bases, leaving 9 bases of the junction unmatched. Per germline, CDR1 SGHAT and CDR2 FQNNGV. The CDR3 is 14 amino acids. Here the CDR3 DNA reads TGTGCCAGCAGCACATTAGCGGGAGGGCCCCGGCAGTACTTC. The encoded protein is CASSTLAGGPRQYF.

This clone turned up a few times. The V call is TRBV11-2, the J call TRBJ2-2, with TRBD1 as a possible D gene (5 bases). V was cut by 0 bases and J by 4 bases, with 15 bases left in between. Germline CDR1 reads SGHAT; CDR2 reads FQNNGV. This CDR3 is built from 17 residues. The CDR3 DNA is TGTGCCAGCAGCTTAGATCAGTGGGGCGGAAGCACCGGGGAGCTGTTTTTT. It translates to CASSLDQWGGSTGELFF. The full variable domain, its missing parts supplied by reference TRBV11-2 and TRBJ2-2, is EAGVAQSPRYKIIEKRQSVAFWCNPISGHATLYWYQQILGQGPKLLIQFQNNGVVDDSQLPKDRFSAERLKGVDSTLKIQPAKLEDSAVYLCASSLDQWGGSTGELFFGEGSRLTVL.

This rearrangement joins TRBV15 to TRBJ2-1, with TRBD2 as a possible D gene (6 bases). The CDR3 is 15 amino acids. Trimming removed 5 bases at V and 10 bases at J, with 21 bases between. Germline values: CDR1 LNHNV, CDR2 YYDKDF (reference sequence). The CDR3: CATSRGNLATQEQFF. The CDR3 DNA sequence: TGTGCCACCAGCCGAGGTAACCTAGCGACTCAGGAGCAGTTCTTC.

This clone was counted only a few times. V usage is TRBV4-1 and J usage is TRBJ1-1; 8 bases agree with TRBD1. CDR1 and CDR2 from the germline V gene are MGHRA and YSYEKL. The CDR3 runs to 14 residues. J was trimmed by 4 bases and V by 7 bases; bases with no gene match: 8. The CDR3 region is CASTLNQGATEAFF. CDR3 nucleotides: TGCGCCAGCACCCTCAACCAGGGGGCCACTGAAGCTTTCTTT.

The table lists this clone with a few counts. V is TRBV7-8 and J is TRBJ2-7; TRBD2 matches 14 bases. V was clipped by 1 base and J by 3 bases; unmatched bases: 8. This CDR3 is 18 amino acids long. Germline CDR1 reads SGHVS; CDR2 reads FQNEAQ. CDR3 nucleotide sequence: TGTGCCAGCAGCTTAGGTGGACTAGCGGGAGGCGGGTTCTACGAGCAGTACTTC. Residues: CASSLGGLAGGGFYEQYF.

The chain links TRBV2 to TRBJ1-1; TRBD1 agrees at 10 bases. Germline V lookup: CDR1 SNHLY, CDR2 FYNNEI. CDR3 size: 13 residues. V trimming: 8 bases; J trimming: 2 bases; junction bases outside the gene matches: 2. The CDR3 spells CASGDRGNTEAFF. The CDR3 DNA is TGTGCCAGCGGGGACAGGGGAAACACTGAAGCTTTCTTT.

The chain combines TRBV13 with TRBJ1-4; TRBD1 aligns across 8 bases. Germline V CDR1 and CDR2: PRHDT, FYEKMQ (reference sequence). The CDR3 is 14 residues long. With V trimmed by 4 bases and J by 7 bases, 5 bases remained unmatched. CDR3 in amino acids: CASSSRTGSEKLFF. The CDR3, as DNA: TGTGCCAGCAGCTCTCGGACAGGGAGTGAAAAACTGTTTTTT.

This clone was seen a handful of times. The V and J genes are TRBV25-1 and TRBJ2-1; 9 nucleotides agree with TRBD2. The CDR3 extends over 15 amino acids. Germline trimming cut 2 bases from V and 9 bases from J; bases unmatched to any gene: 8. The germline V gene encodes CDR1 MGHDK and CDR2 SYGVNS. CDR3 sequence: CASSERGGGAGEQFF. CDR3 bases: TGTGCCAGCAGTGAACGAGGCGGGGGGGCCGGTGAGCAGTTCTTC. Full variable domain (rest looked up from reference TRBV25-1 and TRBJ2-1): EADIYQTPRYLVIGTGKKITLECSQTMGHDKMYWYQQDPGMELHLIHYSYGVNSTEKGDLSSESTVSRIRTEHFPLTLESARPSHTSQYLCASSERGGGAGEQFFGPGTRLTVL.

The chain couples TRBV30 to TRBJ2-2; D remains ambiguous. The CDR3 sequence is 13 residues long. From germline, CDR1 is GTSNPN and CDR2 SVGIG (reference sequence). V gave up 2 bases and J gave up 4 bases, with 8 bases separating them. The CDR3 sequence is CAWSSQATGELFF. The CDR3, as DNA: TGTGCCTGGAGTTCCCAGGCCACCGGGGAGCTGTTTTTT.

The chain combines TRBV6-1 with TRBJ1-2; the match to TRBD1 covers 10 bases. The CDR3 contains 14 residues. J lost 8 bases, V lost 4 bases, and 7 bases had no gene match. Germline CDR1 and CDR2: MNHNS and SASEGT. CDR3 amino acids: CASSGDRGPGGYTF. As DNA, the CDR3 is TGTGCCAGCAGTGGGGACAGGGGCCCAGGGGGCTACACCTTC.

This clone was recorded a few times. The V call is TRBV7-2, the J call TRBJ1-6; TRBD1 matches 7 bases. With 5 bases clipped from V and 9 bases from J, the junction kept 7 bases outside the gene matches. The CDR3 consists of 14 residues. CDR1 is SGHTA, CDR2 FQGNSA, per germline. CDR3 sequence reads: CASSPRQGGSPLHF. The DNA for the CDR3 is TGTGCCAGCAGCCCCCGACAGGGTGGTTCACCCCTCCACTTT.

Concerning this clone: The same CDR3 is also encoded by other DNA sequences in this sample. The chain links TRBV5-1 to TRBJ1-5, with TRBD1 matching over 11 bases. Germline CDR1 reads SGHRS; CDR2 reads YFSETQ. This CDR3 contains 15 residues. With V trimmed by 4 bases and J by 7 bases, 7 bases remained unmatched. The CDR3 region is CASSLTGTGGQPQHF. CDR3 nucleotides: TGCGCCAGCAGCCTCACCGGGACAGGGGGGCAGCCCCAGCATTTT.